This T cell receptor (beta chain) came from a study of blood T cells in healthy people across ages. This clonotype was observed at least ten times. A second 7 to 11 cycle PCR used barcoded and J-beta primers. TCRdb ran MiXCR on the 5' RACE reads and lists one entry per CDR3 protein. The sample lists roughly 1,800,000 distinct CDR3 sequences; roughly 52% were seen once. Healthy Caucasians from Russia aged about 6 to 100 served as donors. The germline V and J ends were trimmed by 3 bases and 1 base, with 12 bases remaining between them. The V gene's germline CDR1 is SGHTA and CDR2 FQGNSA. The CDR3 runs 15 residues.

The sequenced sample was blood. The receptor's source is a middle-aged woman in good health. The chain couples TRBV7-2 to TRBJ2-5, with D perhaps matching TRBD1 or TRBD2 (5 bases each). The CDR3 DNA sequence: TGTGCCAGCAGCTTGGATCGGGGCCCCCAAGAGACCCAGTACTTC. Its translation: CASSLDRGPQETQYF. The whole variable domain, remainder taken from reference TRBV7-2 and TRBJ2-5, is GAGVSQSPSNKVTEKGKDVELRCDPISGHTALYWYRQSLGQGLEFLIYFQGNSAPDKSGLPSDRFSAERTGGSVSTLTIQRTQQEDSAVYLCASSLDRGPQETQYFGPGTRLLVL.